The next 2 T cell receptor beta chains were all read from a single sample in a study of shared clonotypes between healthy human individuals. The table came from immunoSEQ multiplex PCR; TCRdb's copy has only in-frame clones and leaves some out. The sample has some 510,000 clones, roughly 78% seen once. Sequencing used PBMCs. The receptors derive from a woman in her forties in good health. Some clones in this sample may be carry-over from other donors' samples.

The chain has TRBV5-1 and TRBJ1-1; D may be TRBD1 (5 bases). This CDR3 region has 16 residues. Trimming cost V 2 bases and J 9 bases, with 23 bases left between them. Germline V gene lookup returns CDR1 SGHRS and CDR2 YFSETQ. CDR3 in DNA: TGCGCCAGCAGCTTAGGGGTCGGGATCCTTTACGAAAAAGCTTTCTTT. This translates into CASSLGVGILYEKAFF.

This chain connects TRBV19 to TRBJ2-3; D is possibly TRBD2 (6 bases). The CDR3 is made up of 16 amino acids. The V end was cut by 5 bases, the J end by 0 bases, with 15 bases between. The germline gives CDR1 LNHDA, CDR2 SQIVND (reference sequence). The CDR3 region is CASSPRDFSSTDTQYF. The CDR3, as DNA: TGTGCCAGTAGTCCCCGGGACTTCTCTAGCACAGATACGCAGTATTTT.